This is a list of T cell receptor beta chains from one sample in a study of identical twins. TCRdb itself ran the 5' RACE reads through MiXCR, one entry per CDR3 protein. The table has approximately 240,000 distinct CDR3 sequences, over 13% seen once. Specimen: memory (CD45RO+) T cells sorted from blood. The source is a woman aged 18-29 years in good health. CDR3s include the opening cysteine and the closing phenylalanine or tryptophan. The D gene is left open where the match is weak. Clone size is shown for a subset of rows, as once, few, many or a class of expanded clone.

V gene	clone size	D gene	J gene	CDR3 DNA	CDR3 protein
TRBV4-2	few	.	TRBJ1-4	TGTGCCAGCAGCCAAGAGGGCAGGGCCAATGAAAAACTGTTTTTT	CASSQEGRANEKLFF
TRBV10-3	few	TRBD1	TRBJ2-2	TGTGCCATCAATGCTCGACAGGGCGGTGCCGGGGAGCTGTTTTTT	CAINARQGGAGELFF
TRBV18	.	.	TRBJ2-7	TGTGCCAGCTCACCACAGCGGGACAGGAACGAGCAGTACTTC	CASSPQRDRNEQYF
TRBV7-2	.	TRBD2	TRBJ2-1	TGTGCCAGCAGCGGACGGACTAGCGGGAACGGCAATGAGCAGTTCTTC	CASSGRTSGNGNEQFF
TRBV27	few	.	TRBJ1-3	TGTGCCAGCAGTCTCCGCCCAACGGGAAACACCATATATTTT	CASSLRPTGNTIYF
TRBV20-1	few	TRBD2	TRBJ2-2	TGCAGTGCTACCGGGTTCGGCGGGGGGAACACCGGGGAGCTGTTTTTT	CSATGFGGGNTGELFF
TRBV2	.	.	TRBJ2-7	TGTGCCAGCAGCCGCACAATCTTCATCGAGCAGTACTTC	CASSRTIFIEQYF
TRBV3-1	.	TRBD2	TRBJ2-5	TGTGCCAGCAGCCTTCGGACTAGCGGGAGGCCGAACTTACAAGAGACCCAGTACTTC	CASSLRTSGRPNLQETQYF
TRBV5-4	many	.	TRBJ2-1	TGTGCCAGCAGCTTATCGAGTAAAAATGAGCAGTTCTTC	CASSLSSKNEQFF
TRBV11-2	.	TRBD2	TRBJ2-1	TGTGCCAGCAGCTTAGATCTTGCACTAGCGGGGGTGGAGCAGTTCTTC	CASSLDLALAGVEQFF
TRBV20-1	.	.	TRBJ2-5	TGCAGTGCTAGATCCCAGGTCGGACAAGAGACCCAGTACTTC	CSARSQVGQETQYF
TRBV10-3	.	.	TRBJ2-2	TGTGCCATCAGGTTGGCGAGGGGAAACACCGGGGAGCTGTTTTTT	CAIRLARGNTGELFF
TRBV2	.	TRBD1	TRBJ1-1	TGTGCCAGCAGTCACCCGGGACAGGGTTCGAAAACTGAAGCTTTCTTT	CASSHPGQGSKTEAFF
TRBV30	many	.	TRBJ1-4	TGTGCCTGGAGTAGGCAGGGTCGTGAAAAACTGTTTTTT	CAWSRQGREKLFF
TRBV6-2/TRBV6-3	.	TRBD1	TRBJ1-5	TGTGCCAGCAGCTGGGGACAGTTGGAACAGCCCCAGCATTTT	CASSWGQLEQPQHF
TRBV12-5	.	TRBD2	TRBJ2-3	TGTGCTAGTGGTTTGGGACTAGCGACAGATACGCAGTATTTT	CASGLGLATDTQYF
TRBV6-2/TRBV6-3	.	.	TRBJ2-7	TGTGCCAGCAACTCCTTCGGCCGGGCATCCTACGAGCAGTACTTC	CASNSFGRASYEQYF
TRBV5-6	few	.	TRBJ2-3	TGTGCCAGCAGCTTCGACACCACAGATACGCAGTATTTT	CASSFDTTDTQYF
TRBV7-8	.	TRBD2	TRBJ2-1	TGTGCCAGCAGCCTTCGGGAGGGGAAGGAGGGTGAGCAGTTCTTC	CASSLREGKEGEQFF
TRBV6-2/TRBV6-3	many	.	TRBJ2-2	TGTGCCAGCAGTTACATGGGGGACACCGGGGAGCTGTTTTTT	CASSYMGDTGELFF
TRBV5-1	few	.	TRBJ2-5	TGCGCCAGCAGCTTGGGCTGGGGAGAGACCCAGTACTTC	CASSLGWGETQYF
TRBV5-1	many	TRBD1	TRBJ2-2	TGCGCCAGCAGCCCAACAGGGGAGCGCGTCGCCGGGGAGCTGTTTTTT	CASSPTGERVAGELFF
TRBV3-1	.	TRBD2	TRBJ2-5	TGTGCCAGCAGCCAAGAAGCCGGGAGGTTCCAAGAGACCCAGTACTTC	CASSQEAGRFQETQYF
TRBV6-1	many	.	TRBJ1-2	TGTGCCAGCAGCGATTGGCCCGGCGGGTCTAACTATGGCTACACCTTC	CASSDWPGGSNYGYTF
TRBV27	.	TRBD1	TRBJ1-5	TGTGCCAGCAGTTTCCAGGGGGATCAGCCCCAGCATTTT	CASSFQGDQPQHF
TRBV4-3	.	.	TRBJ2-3	TGCGCCAGCAGCCAAGTAGACGGGGCGGGTGGAGATACGCAGTATTTT	CASSQVDGAGGDTQYF
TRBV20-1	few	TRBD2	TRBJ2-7	TGCAGTGCTAGAGACAACGGGAGGGGGGACGAGCAGTACTTC	CSARDNGRGDEQYF
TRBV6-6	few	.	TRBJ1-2	TGTGCCAGCAGGCTCTCCTATGGCTACACCTTC	CASRLSYGYTF
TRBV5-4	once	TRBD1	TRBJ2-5	TGTGCCAGCAATAGGGACAGGGCACAAGAGACCCAGTACTTC	CASNRDRAQETQYF
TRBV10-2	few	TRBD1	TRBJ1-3	TGCGCCAGCTCGCAGGGGGAGGCCGTAAACACCATATATTTT	CASSQGEAVNTIYF
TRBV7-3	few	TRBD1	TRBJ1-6	TGTGCCAGCAGCTTGACAGGGTCGGGCCGATCACCCCTCCACTTT	CASSLTGSGRSPLHF
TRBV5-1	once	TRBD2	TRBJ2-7	TGCGCCAGCAGCCTCGGACTAGCGGAATCCTACGAGCAGTACTTC	CASSLGLAESYEQYF
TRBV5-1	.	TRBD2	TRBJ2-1	TGCGCCAGCAGCCAACTAGCGGGAGCTCACAATGAGCAGTTCTTC	CASSQLAGAHNEQFF
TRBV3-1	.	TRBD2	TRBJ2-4	TGTGCCAGCAGCCAAGATTTCAGACTAGCGGGGGTAAACATTCAGTACTTC	CASSQDFRLAGVNIQYF
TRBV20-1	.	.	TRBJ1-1	TGCAGTGCTCCCGGACGGGGGAGGTACACTGAAGCTTTCTTT	CSAPGRGRYTEAFF
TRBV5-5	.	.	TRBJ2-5	TGTGCCAGCAGCTATACAGCTTCTCCGGAGATTCGGTACTTC	CASSYTASPEIRYF
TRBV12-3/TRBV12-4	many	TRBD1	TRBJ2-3	TGTGCCAGCAGCCCTGACAGGGGACGCACAGATACGCAGTATTTT	CASSPDRGRTDTQYF
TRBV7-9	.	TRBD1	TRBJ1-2	TGTGCCAGCAGCAGCGACAGGGGGTATTATGGCTACACCTTC	CASSSDRGYYGYTF
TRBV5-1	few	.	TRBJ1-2	TGCGCCAGCAGCTTAACGGCTTTAGAGGGCTACACCTTC	CASSLTALEGYTF
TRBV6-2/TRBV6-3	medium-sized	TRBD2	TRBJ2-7	TGTGCCAGCAGTTACTCGACTAGCGCCTACGAGCAGTACTTC	CASSYSTSAYEQYF
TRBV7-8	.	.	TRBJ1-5	TGTGCCAGCAGCTCCCTCCGGACGGTGAGCAATCAGCCCCAGCATTTT	CASSSLRTVSNQPQHF
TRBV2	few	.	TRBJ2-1	TGTGCCAGCAGTGGAATCAGAGGCTCCTACAATGAGCAGTTCTTC	CASSGIRGSYNEQFF
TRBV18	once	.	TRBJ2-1	TGTGCCAGCTCACCCGGACACCCTTACTCCTACAATGAGCAGTTCTTC	CASSPGHPYSYNEQFF